This passage covers 20 T cell receptor beta chains from one sample sequenced in a study of blood T cell repertoires in COVID-19. Profiling relied on immunoSEQ multiplex PCR, and the TCRdb table lists in-frame clones only, not all of them. The sample has around 230,000 clones; 87% are singletons. Sequences were obtained from PBMCs or T cells enriched from blood (not recorded which). The source of these receptors is a man aged 18 to 35 with acute COVID-19.

V gene TRBV5-1 combines with J gene TRBJ2-5, with 9 bases aligning to TRBD2. Per the germline V gene, CDR1 is SGHRS and CDR2 is YFSETQ. The CDR3 contains 15 residues. The V and J ends lost 4 bases and 1 base, in that order; junction bases with no gene match: 5. CDR3 DNA: TGCGCCAGCAGCCAAGGGACTAGCAGCCAAGAGACCCAGTACTTC. Its protein product is CASSQGTSSQETQYF.

Written as DNA, the CDR3 is TGTGCCAGCAGCCAAGGGGACAGCGAAATTTATAGCAATCAGCCCCAGCATTTT. Its translation is CASSQGDSEIYSNQPQHF. The chain uses TRBV3-1 (or the pseudogene TRBV3-2) and TRBJ1-5, with 7 bases aligning to TRBD1. V lost 1 base, J lost 0 bases, and 9 bases stayed unmatched. There are 18 residues in the CDR3. Germline V CDR1 and CDR2: LGHDT, YNNKEL (reference sequence).

The V gene is TRBV5-1, the J gene TRBJ2-7, with 8 bases that match TRBD1. This CDR3 contains 16 residues. The germline V gene has CDR1 SGHRS and CDR2 YFSETQ. The V gene end was trimmed by 4 bases and the J gene end by 0 bases; junction bases not matched to a gene: 9. This CDR3 reads CASSVRDRLSSYEQYF. The CDR3 DNA reads TGCGCCAGCAGCGTAAGGGACAGGTTAAGCTCCTACGAGCAGTACTTC.

The genes are TRBV2 and TRBJ2-1; tentatively, D is TRBD1 (5 bases). The length of the CDR3 is 18 residues. The germline CDR1 and CDR2 sequences are SNHLY and FYNNEI. V gave up 1 base and J gave up 4 bases, with 20 bases separating them. CDR3 sequence: CASSEVGWGPPSYNEQFF. The CDR3 DNA follows: TGTGCCAGCAGTGAAGTAGGATGGGGCCCTCCTTCTTACAATGAGCAGTTCTTC.

CDR3 amino acids: CANPGQGRKTQYF. The CDR3 DNA is TGTGCCAACCCGGGACAGGGGAGAAAGACCCAGTACTTC. This chain links TRBV6-4 with TRBJ2-5, with 10 bases aligning to TRBD1. CDR1 MRHNA and CDR2 SNTAGT come from the germline V gene. V shed 10 bases, J shed 6 bases, and the junction held 8 bases outside the gene matches. CDR3 length equals 13 residues.

The V call is TRBV11-3, the J call TRBJ2-2, with TRBD1 identical over 7 bases. Trimming removed 0 bases from V and 4 bases from J; junction bases left unmatched: 11. The CDR3 has 18 amino acids. Germline-derived CDR1 and CDR2 are SGHNT and YENEEA. CDR3 DNA: TGTGCCAGCAGCTTAGAAAGACAGGGTCTAGCTATCACCGGGGAGCTGTTTTTT. This gives the protein CASSLERQGLAITGELFF.

This chain connects TRBV9 to TRBJ2-1; D is perhaps TRBD2 (5 bases). The length of the CDR3 is 13 residues. Germline V gene data show CDR1 as SGDLS and CDR2 as YYNGEE. Trimming stripped 2 bases from V and 3 bases from J, with 6 bases between. The CDR3 DNA reads TGTGCCAGCAGCGTGGGGAGCTACAATGAGCAGTTCTTC. It specifies CASSVGSYNEQFF.

The genes are TRBV5-5 and TRBJ2-5, with 8 bases fitting TRBD1. Germline lookup yields CDR1 SGHKS and CDR2 YYEKEE (reference sequence). With 4 bases clipped from V and 0 bases from J, the junction kept 8 bases outside the gene matches. CDR3 length: 16 residues. In nucleotides, the CDR3 is TGTGCCAGCAGCATTCGGACAGGGTTAGACCAAGAGACCCAGTACTTC. It translates to CASSIRTGLDQETQYF.

The J gene is TRBJ2-1, the V gene TRBV9; the match to TRBD1 covers 7 bases. Germline V CDR1 and CDR2: SGDLS, YYNGEE. The junction had 10 bases not matched to a gene; V was cut back by 0 bases and J by 4 bases. The CDR3 consists of 17 residues. CDR3 DNA: TGTGCCAGCAGCGTAGCACCAGGGGGATCACGTTACAATGAGCAGTTCTTC. As protein: CASSVAPGGSRYNEQFF.

The rearrangement joins TRBV20-1 to TRBJ2-7; 13 bases are a match to TRBD2. Per the germline V gene, CDR1 is DFQATT and CDR2 is SNEGSKA (reference sequence). The CDR3 totals 16 residues. The junction had 11 bases not matched to a gene; V was cut back by 5 bases and J by 4 bases. CDR3 in DNA: TGCAGTGCTCGTGGGGGACTAGCGGGGAGCCTGTACGAGCAGTACTTC. Its protein is CSARGGLAGSLYEQYF.

CDR3 bases: TGTGCCAGCAGCCCTGGACTAGCGGGAGGCGGCGAGCAGTACTTC. This translates into CASSPGLAGGGEQYF. The chain couples TRBV27 to TRBJ2-7; 14 nucleotides align to TRBD2. There are 15 residues in the CDR3. Germline V gene sequence: CDR1 MNHEY, CDR2 SMNVEV (reference sequence). V was pared by 6 bases and J by 6 bases, with 7 bases of the junction left unmatched.

V gene TRBV9 combines with J gene TRBJ2-1; D gene ambiguous. Trimming pared 0 bases from V and 8 bases from J, leaving 12 bases between. The CDR3 contains 14 residues. Per the germline V gene, CDR1 is SGDLS and CDR2 is YYNGEE. The CDR3 reads CASSVGLSEYEQFF. The CDR3 DNA reads TGTGCCAGCAGCGTAGGACTTAGTGAGTATGAGCAGTTCTTC.

This clone showed up just once. V gene TRBV7-8 combines with J gene TRBJ1-5; no clear D gene. V shed 5 bases and J shed 1 base, with 15 bases lying between them. The CDR3 covers 16 residues. In germline, CDR1 is SGHVS, CDR2 FQNEAQ. CDR3 region: CASSEGRVVSNQPQHF. The CDR3 DNA reads as TGTGCCAGCAGCGAGGGTAGGGTCGTAAGCAATCAGCCCCAGCATTTT.

The chain couples TRBV18 to TRBJ2-5; 9 positions agree with TRBD2. This CDR3 has 15 residues. After removal of 3 bases from V and 3 bases from J, the junction contained 5 bases not matched to a gene. Per the germline V gene, CDR1 is KGHSH and CDR2 is LQKENI. The chain's CDR3 is CASSPPGLAEETQYF. CDR3 bases: TGTGCCAGCTCACCCCCGGGACTAGCTGAAGAGACCCAGTACTTC. Filled out from reference TRBV18 and TRBJ2-5, the complete variable domain reads NAGVMQNPRHLVRRRGQEARLRCSPMKGHSHVYWYRQLPEEGLKFMVYLQKENIIDESGMPKERFSAEFPKEGPSILRIQQVVRGDSAAYFCASSPPGLAEETQYFGPGTRLLVL.

The rearrangement uses TRBV6-6 and TRBJ2-2, with D maybe TRBD2 (6 bases). V was clipped by 2 bases and J by 4 bases, with 11 bases between them. Germline V lookup: CDR1 MNHNY, CDR2 SVGAGI (reference sequence). This CDR3 spans 15 amino acids. CDR3 DNA: TGTGCCAGCAGTTACAGGCTAGCGAGCACCGGGGAGCTGTTTTTT. It specifies CASSYRLASTGELFF.

The chain combines TRBV4-3 with TRBJ1-3; 9 nucleotides align to TRBD1. The V and J ends lost 2 bases and 0 bases, in that order; junction bases with no gene match: 8. The germline gives CDR1 LGHNA, CDR2 YSLEER. This CDR3 region has 18 residues. CDR3 loop: CASSQPGQGSGSGNTIYF. For the CDR3, the DNA is TGCGCCAGCAGCCAACCGGGACAGGGCTCGGGCTCTGGAAACACCATATATTTT.

This chain joins TRBV6-2 or TRBV6-3 and TRBJ1-2; possible D gene TRBD1, 5 bases. The V end was cut by 5 bases, the J end by 8 bases, with 21 bases between. CDR1 and CDR2 (germline): MNHEY, SVGEGT. This CDR3 comprises 15 residues. CDR3 nucleotides: TGTGCCAGCAGTCCACCTCTACGACAGACGAGGGGCTACACCTTC. Translation gives CASSPPLRQTRGYTF.

This clone occurred a few times. This sequence joins TRBV10-2 and TRBJ1-5; maybe TRBD1 (5 bases). Looked up from germline, CDR1 is WSHSY and CDR2 is SAAADI. This CDR3 is built from 14 residues. V lost 0 bases to trimming and J lost 6 bases, with 9 bases between them. CDR3: CASSESSRAQPQHF. The CDR3 bases are TGCGCCAGCAGTGAGTCCTCCAGGGCTCAGCCCCAGCATTTT.

The chain combines TRBV9 with TRBJ2-7, with D possibly matching TRBD1 (6 bases). CDR1 is SGDLS and CDR2 is YYNGEE in the germline V gene. The CDR3 is 13 amino acids. V was shortened by 4 bases and J by 1 base, with 9 bases between the two germline ends. Here the CDR3 reads CASSRDISYEQYF. DNA for the CDR3: TGTGCCAGCAGCCGGGACATATCCTACGAGCAGTACTTC.

The V call is TRBV5-6, the J call TRBJ2-7; D call uncertain. This CDR3 has 13 amino acids. Per the germline V gene, CDR1 is SGHDT and CDR2 is YYEEEE. V gave up 0 bases and J gave up 2 bases, with 6 bases separating them. CDR3 coding DNA: TGTGCCAGCAGCTTGGAACTTCCCTACGAGCAGTACTTC. Residues: CASSLELPYEQYF.